The clone carrying this TCR delta chain appeared a few times. Its antigen is unknown. Trimming left V 1 base short and J 3 bases short, with 30 bases between. The CDR3 runs to 21 residues. The germline V gene encodes CDR1 TSWWSYY and CDR2 QGS. This entry is derived from a study of Vδ1+ human thymocytes. General study findings and limits: Highly polyclonal TRG and TRD repertoires with Gaussian CDR3 length distributions appeared in thymus. Unlike peripheral blood Vdelta1+ controls, thymic delta-chain sequences included 20% to 25% Vdelta2 and few Vdelta3.

Extracted RNA was reverse transcribed into cDNA. Multiplex PCR used pooled V-gene forward primers and a constant-region reverse primer to amplify CDR3s. TCRdb redid clone calling on the multiplex PCR reads using CATT. This sample has about 25,000 delta-chain clones, with around 7.4% found just once. Vdelta1+ thymocyte sorts reached between about 97% and 99.6% purity. Sequencing was carried out using Vdelta1+ gamma-delta thymocytes from the thymus. As for subset: FACS-sorted CD3+ TCRalphabeta- TCRVdelta1+ TCRVdelta2- thymocytes. The V gene is TRDV1, the J gene TRDJ1; D is perhaps TRDD2 or TRDD3 (5 bases each). This receptor was taken from a girl less than two years old who had congenital heart surgery. DNA of the CDR3: TGTGCTCTTGGGGAACCCCCGACTTTGACCTACGCTGAAGGGGGTCCCGATAAACTCATCTTT. Its protein is CALGEPPTLTYAEGGPDKLIF.